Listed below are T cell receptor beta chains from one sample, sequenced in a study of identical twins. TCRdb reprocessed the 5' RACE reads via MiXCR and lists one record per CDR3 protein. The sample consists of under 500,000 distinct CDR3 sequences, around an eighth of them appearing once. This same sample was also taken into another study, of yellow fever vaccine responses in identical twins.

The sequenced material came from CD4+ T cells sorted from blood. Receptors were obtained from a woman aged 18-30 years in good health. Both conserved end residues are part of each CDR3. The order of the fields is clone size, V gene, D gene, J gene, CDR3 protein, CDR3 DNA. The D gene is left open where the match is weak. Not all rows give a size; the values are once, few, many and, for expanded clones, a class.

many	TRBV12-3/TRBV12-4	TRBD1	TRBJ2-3	CASSPRTGGADTQYF	TGTGCCAGCAGTCCCAGGACAGGGGGCGCAGATACGCAGTATTTT
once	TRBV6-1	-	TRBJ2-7	CASRNRAGVLYEQYF	TGTGCCAGCAGGAACCGGGCAGGGGTCCTCTACGAGCAGTACTTC
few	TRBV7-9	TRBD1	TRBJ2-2	CASSPDRASGELFF	TGTGCCAGCAGCCCGGACAGGGCGTCGGGGGAGCTGTTTTTT
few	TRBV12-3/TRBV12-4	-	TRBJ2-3	CASSPGTGPTDTQYF	TGTGCCAGCAGTCCCGGGACTGGCCCCACAGATACGCAGTATTTT
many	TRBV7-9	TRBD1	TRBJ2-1	CASRPGQGDNEQFF	TGTGCCAGCAGACCGGGACAGGGGGACAATGAGCAGTTCTTC
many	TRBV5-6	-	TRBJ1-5	CASSLFGGGVVQPQHF	TGTGCCAGCAGCTTATTTGGGGGAGGGGTTGTTCAGCCCCAGCATTTT
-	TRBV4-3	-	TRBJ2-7	CASSQGSQGEQYF	TGCGCCAGCAGCCAAGGTTCCCAGGGCGAGCAGTACTTC
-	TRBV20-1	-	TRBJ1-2	CSAREPVHRYGYTF	TGCAGTGCTAGAGAACCGGTACATCGGTATGGCTACACCTTC
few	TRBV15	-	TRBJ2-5	CATSESETQYF	TGTGCCACCTCTGAGTCAGAGACCCAGTACTTC
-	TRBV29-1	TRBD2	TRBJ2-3	CSVGRGTSGTDTQYF	TGCAGCGTGGGGCGGGGGACTAGCGGTACAGATACGCAGTATTTT
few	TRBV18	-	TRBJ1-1	CASSPIGGGTEAFF	TGTGCCAGCTCACCAATTGGGGGGGGCACTGAAGCTTTCTTT
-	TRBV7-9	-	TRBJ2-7	CASSLGPAYSYEQYF	TGTGCCAGCAGCTTAGGTCCCGCCTATTCCTACGAGCAGTACTTC
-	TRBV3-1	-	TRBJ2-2	CASSQDPGAGELFF	TGTGCCAGCAGCCAAGATCCGGGGGCCGGGGAGCTGTTTTTT
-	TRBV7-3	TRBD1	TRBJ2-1	CASSAAPGTGNEQFF	TGTGCCAGCAGCGCGGCACCCGGGACAGGGAATGAGCAGTTCTTC
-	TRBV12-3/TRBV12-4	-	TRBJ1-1	CASRKPGLMNTEAFF	TGTGCCAGCAGAAAACCGGGACTCATGAACACTGAAGCTTTCTTT
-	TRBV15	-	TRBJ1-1	CATSRDPTVNTEAFF	TGTGCCACCAGCAGAGATCCGACAGTGAACACTGAAGCTTTCTTT
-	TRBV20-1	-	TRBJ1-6	CSAAPPGPGSPLHF	TGCAGTGCCGCGCCCCCAGGCCCTGGTTCACCCCTCCACTTT
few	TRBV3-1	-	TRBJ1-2	CASSQFRGYGYTF	TGTGCCAGCAGCCAATTTCGGGGCTATGGCTACACCTTC
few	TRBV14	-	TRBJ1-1	CASSEVQGGGQAFF	TGTGCCAGCAGCGAAGTCCAAGGGGGGGGCCAAGCTTTCTTT
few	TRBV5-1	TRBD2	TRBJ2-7	CASRPGSSGSYEQYF	TGCGCCAGCAGACCTGGGTCTAGCGGGAGTTACGAGCAGTACTTC
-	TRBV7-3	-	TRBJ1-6	CASSSSPGLTDSPLHF	TGTGCCAGCAGCTCCTCTCCGGGGCTCACTGATTCACCCCTCCACTTT
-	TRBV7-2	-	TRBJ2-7	CASSLVDRSSYEQYF	TGTGCCAGCAGCTTAGTTGACAGGAGCTCCTACGAGCAGTACTTC
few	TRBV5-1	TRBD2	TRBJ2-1	CASSLSLAGGTNEQFF	TGCGCCAGCAGCTTGTCTTTGGCGGGAGGGACGAATGAGCAGTTCTTC
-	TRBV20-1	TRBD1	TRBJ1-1	CSAKKSGRGSTEAFF	TGCAGTGCTAAAAAGTCCGGCAGGGGGAGCACTGAAGCTTTCTTT
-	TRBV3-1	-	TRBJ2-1	CASSQDRVASEQFF	TGTGCCAGCAGCCAAGATCGGGTAGCGAGTGAGCAGTTCTTC
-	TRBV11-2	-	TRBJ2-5	CASSLLASKETQYF	TGTGCCAGCAGCTTACTAGCTTCTAAAGAGACCCAGTACTTC
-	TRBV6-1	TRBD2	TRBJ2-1	CASSTGGLPINEQFF	TGTGCCAGCAGTACGGGGGGACTGCCCATAAATGAGCAGTTCTTC
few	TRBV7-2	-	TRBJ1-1	CASSLSWQSNIEAFF	TGTGCCAGCAGCTTGAGTTGGCAATCAAATATCGAAGCTTTCTTT
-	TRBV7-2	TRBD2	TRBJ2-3	CASSQRLAGADTQYF	TGTGCCAGCAGCCAGAGACTAGCGGGGGCAGATACGCAGTATTTT
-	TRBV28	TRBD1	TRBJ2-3	CASSSWTGVTDTQYF	TGTGCCAGCAGTTCCTGGACAGGGGTAACAGATACGCAGTATTTT
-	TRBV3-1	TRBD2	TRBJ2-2	CASSRSSGPLNTGELFF	TGTGCCAGCAGCCGGTCTAGCGGCCCTTTGAACACCGGGGAGCTGTTTTTT
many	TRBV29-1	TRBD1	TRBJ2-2	CSGGDRGAGELFF	TGCAGCGGTGGGGACAGGGGGGCCGGGGAGCTGTTTTTT
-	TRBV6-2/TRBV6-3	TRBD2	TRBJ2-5	CASSYFGTSGQETQYF	TGTGCCAGCAGTTATTTCGGGACTAGCGGCCAAGAGACCCAGTACTTC